These 30 T cell receptor beta chains were sequenced from one sample in a study of regulatory T cells in long-lasting Graves disease. For TCR beta, libraries came from iRepertoire HTBI primers and Arm-PCR of CDR3 regions. One entry per CDR3 protein results from TCRdb running MiXCR on the multiplex PCR reads. The table includes under 350,000 distinct CDR3 sequences, 20% to 25% detected once. Time point denoted: persistent/refractory GD, antithyroid drugs over 5 years with positive TRAb. TCR sequences were obtained from RNA taken from PBMCs. The sequences come from peripheral blood mononuclear cells (PBMCs), collected when the disease was refractory, from a patient treated with antithyroid drugs. Every receptor here comes from a female donor with Graves disease.

The J gene is TRBJ1-2, the V gene TRBV3-1; possibly TRBD1 for D (5 bases). The CDR3 has 13 residues. CDR1 and CDR2 from the germline V gene are LGHDT and YNNKEL (reference sequence). V lost 2 bases and J 3 bases, leaving 7 bases between the germline ends. CDR3 loop: CASSQLQDYGYTF. In nucleotides, the CDR3 is TGTGCCAGCAGCCAATTACAGGACTATGGCTACACCTTC.

Many counts were recorded for this clonotype. This rearrangement joins TRBV13 to TRBJ2-7; 8 nucleotides line up with TRBD2. CDR1 PRHDT and CDR2 FYEKMQ come from the germline V gene (reference sequence). The junction had 5 bases not matched to a gene; V was cut back by 0 bases and J by 4 bases. The CDR3 extends over 15 amino acids. Here the CDR3 DNA reads TGTGCCAGCAGCTTAGGTGGGACTAGACCGTACGAGCAGTACTTC. Protein sequence: CASSLGGTRPYEQYF.

J is TRBJ2-2 and V is TRBV18, with D uncertain. The CDR3 totals 14 residues. Germline V gives CDR1 KGHSH, CDR2 LQKENI. V lost 8 bases and J 1 base, leaving 11 bases between the germline ends. CDR3 in DNA: TGTGCCAGCACCCCCTTGGAGAACACCGGGGAGCTGTTTTTT. Residues: CASTPLENTGELFF.

This clonotype was detected ten times or more. CDR3 DNA: TGTGCCAGCAGCCAGGAGACAGTGGTAAGGACTGAAGCTTTCTTT. Its protein is CASSQETVVRTEAFF. This chain uses TRBV3-1 with TRBJ1-1, with D possibly being TRBD1 (5 bases). The V gene's germline CDR1 is LGHDT and CDR2 YNNKEL (reference sequence). This CDR3 is built from 15 residues. The V end was cut by 3 bases, the J end by 5 bases, with 16 bases between.

This clonotype was found many times. The CDR3 nucleotides read TGTGCCAGCAGTTTCACAGGGTCTTACGGCACTGAAGCTTTCTTT. Translated, it gives CASSFTGSYGTEAFF. V is TRBV6-5 and J is TRBJ1-1; perhaps TRBD1 as D (6 bases). V was cut by 4 bases and J by 4 bases, with 16 bases left in between. The CDR3 length is 15 residues. Germline V gene lookup returns CDR1 MNHEY and CDR2 SVGAGI.

About this clonotype: It may be a read error: a sequence one base away is much more abundant. This likely comes from a read error, as the CDR3 has no conserved phenylalanine or tryptophan at its end. This chain uses TRBV20-1 with TRBJ2-7, with TRBD1 matching 9 bases. CDR3 length: 15 amino acids. Per germline, CDR1 DFQATT and CDR2 SNEGSKA (reference sequence). V lost 4 bases, J lost 3 bases, and 10 bases stayed unmatched. For the CDR3, the DNA is TGCAGTGCTAAACCTCTACCGGGACAGGGCTACGAGCAGTACCTC. This gives the protein CSAKPLPGQGYEQYL.

The J gene is TRBJ2-7, the V gene TRBV19; 10 bases are shared with TRBD1. Germline lookup yields CDR1 LNHDA and CDR2 SQIVND (reference sequence). There are 16 residues in the CDR3. The junction had 8 bases not matched to a gene; V was cut back by 5 bases and J by 1 base. The DNA for the CDR3 is TGTGCCAGTAGTGTCCACCCGGGACAGGGGTCCTACGAGCAGTACTTC. It encodes CASSVHPGQGSYEQYF.

Here the CDR3 DNA reads TGCGCCAGCAGCTCAGGGACAGGGGGACTGTACGAGCAGTACTTC. Translating it yields CASSSGTGGLYEQYF. The J gene is TRBJ2-7, the V gene TRBV5-1, with TRBD1 identical over 11 bases. The germline V gene encodes CDR1 SGHRS and CDR2 YFSETQ. The CDR3 has 15 residues. After removal of 3 bases from V and 4 bases from J, the junction contained 6 bases not matched to a gene. Together with reference TRBV5-1 and TRBJ2-7, the CDR3 gives the full variable domain: KAGVTQTPRYLIKTRGQQVTLSCSPISGHRSVSWYQQTPGQGLQFLFEYFSETQRNKGNFPGRFSGRQFSNSRSEMNVSTLELGDSALYLCASSSGTGGLYEQYFGPGTRLTVT.

This clonotype was picked up a small number of times. J is TRBJ1-1 and V is TRBV6-1; tentatively, D is TRBD1 (6 bases). Looked up from germline, CDR1 is MNHNS and CDR2 is SASEGT. Trimming stripped 5 bases from V and 1 base from J, with 14 bases between. CDR3 size: 15 residues. The CDR3 sequence is CASSPRGQRNTEAFF. CDR3 in DNA: TGTGCCAGCAGTCCCAGGGGACAAAGGAACACTGAAGCTTTCTTT.

This chain joins TRBV10-3 and TRBJ1-1; no reliable D call. The CDR3 extends over 12 amino acids. The germline V gene has CDR1 ENHRY and CDR2 SYGVKD. Trimming removed 3 bases at V and 6 bases at J, with 8 bases between. DNA for the CDR3: TGTGCCATCAGTGACCGGGGTCCTGAAGCTTTCTTT. This gives the protein CAISDRGPEAFF.

This clonotype was counted a few times. The genes are TRBV7-9 and TRBJ2-2, with 10 nucleotides matching TRBD1. This CDR3 comprises 14 residues. V was pared by 5 bases and J by 6 bases, with 3 bases of the junction left unmatched. CDR1 and CDR2 (germline): SEHNR, FQNEAQ (reference sequence). The CDR3 nucleotides are TGTGCCAGCAGCCCGGGACAGGGGTCCGGGGAGCTGTTTTTT. Protein: CASSPGQGSGELFF.

This clonotype has ten or more counts. The chain carries TRBV9 and TRBJ2-5, with 7 nucleotides matching TRBD2. CDR1 is SGDLS and CDR2 is YYNGEE in the germline V gene. The CDR3 spans 15 residues. V was clipped by 4 bases and J by 5 bases; unmatched bases: 11. CDR3: CASSPTPTSWETQYF. The CDR3, as DNA: TGTGCCAGCAGCCCAACACCGACTAGCTGGGAGACCCAGTACTTC.

The sample holds a few counts of this clonotype. This chain joins TRBV9 and TRBJ2-7; 8 nucleotides match TRBD2. Germline V gene sequence: CDR1 SGDLS, CDR2 YYNGEE. V shed 4 bases, J shed 3 bases, and the junction held 9 bases outside the gene matches. The CDR3 is made up of 15 amino acids. The CDR3 DNA is TGTGCCAGCAGCTCGGGGCCAGCGGGAGTCTACGAGCAGTACTTC. Residues: CASSSGPAGVYEQYF. Full variable domain (remainder filled in from reference TRBV9 and TRBJ2-7): DSGVTQTPKHLITATGQRVTLRCSPRSGDLSVYWYQQSLDQGLQFLIQYYNGEERAKGNILERFSAQQFPDLHSELNLSSLELGDSALYFCASSSGPAGVYEQYFGPGTRLTVT.

A few counts support this clonotype. The chain combines TRBV15 with TRBJ2-6; 8 bases fit TRBD1. The CDR3 has 18 residues. Germline trimming cut 2 bases from V and 4 bases from J; bases unmatched to any gene: 10. The V gene's germline CDR1 is LNHNV and CDR2 YYDKDF (reference sequence). The CDR3 protein is CATSRWTGRESGANVLTF. The CDR3 DNA sequence: TGTGCCACCAGCAGATGGACAGGGAGAGAAAGCGGGGCCAACGTCCTGACTTTC.

This clonotype was recorded at least ten times. The rearrangement links TRBV6-1 to TRBJ1-5; D remains unclear. V lost 10 bases and J 2 bases, leaving 15 bases between the germline ends. From germline, CDR1 is MNHNS and CDR2 SASEGT. The CDR3 consists of 14 residues. DNA of the CDR3: TGTGCCACCCAGGAAGACGGTGGCAATCAGCCCCAGCATTTT. This translates into CATQEDGGNQPQHF.

This clonotype was detected ten times or more. The chain uses TRBV28 and TRBJ2-7; no firm D call. Per the germline V gene, CDR1 is MDHEN and CDR2 is SYDVKM. V was pared by 6 bases and J by 11 bases, with 14 bases between. The CDR3 covers 11 residues. CDR3 sequence: CASSLDVEKYF. In nucleotides, the CDR3 is TGTGCCAGCAGCCTTGACGTTGAGAAGTACTTC. Full variable domain (outside the CDR3, taken from reference TRBV28 and TRBJ2-7): DVKVTQSSRYLVKRTGEKVFLECVQDMDHENMFWYRQDPGLGLRLIYFSYDVKMKEKGDIPEGYSVSREKKERFSLILESASTNQTSMYLCASSLDVEKYFGPGTRLTVT.

Many counts were recorded for this clonotype. This chain joins TRBV28 and TRBJ2-7; D uncertain. Trimming removed 2 bases at V and 0 bases at J, with 8 bases between. The CDR3 is 14 amino acids. Germline CDR1 reads MDHEN; CDR2 reads SYDVKM. The CDR3 protein is CASSLTAASYEQYF. The CDR3 bases are TGTGCCAGCAGTTTAACGGCAGCCTCCTACGAGCAGTACTTC.

The table lists this clonotype with a few counts. The rearrangement links TRBV11-2 to TRBJ1-6; 7 nucleotides agree with TRBD1. Germline V lookup: CDR1 SGHAT, CDR2 FQNNGV. The V gene end was trimmed by 1 base and the J gene end by 6 bases; junction bases not matched to a gene: 3. The CDR3 is 15 amino acids. The chain's CDR3 is CASSLAGQINSPLHF. The DNA for the CDR3 is TGTGCCAGCAGCTTAGCGGGACAGATTAATTCACCCCTCCACTTT.

About this clonotype itself: This may come from a read error, since a much larger clone is one base off. V is TRBV12-3 or TRBV12-4 and J is TRBJ2-5, with 9 bases lining up with TRBD1. The CDR3 length is 16 residues. The CDR3 reads CASSLPTGGLQEAQYF. The CDR3 nucleotides read TGTGCCAGCAGTTTACCGACAGGGGGGCTCCAAGAGGCCCAGTACTTC.

This clonotype came up many times. The rearrangement joins TRBV7-2 to TRBJ2-5; 7 nucleotides match TRBD1. Germline V gene sequence: CDR1 SGHTA, CDR2 FQGNSA. V shed 2 bases, J shed 2 bases, and the junction held 2 bases outside the gene matches. CDR3 length equals 14 residues. The CDR3 here is CASSLLRGQETQYF. In nucleotides, the CDR3 is TGTGCCAGCAGCTTACTCAGGGGGCAAGAGACCCAGTACTTC.

This clonotype was recorded at least ten times. The chain has TRBV2 and TRBJ1-1; a weak D match, TRBD1 (6 bases). The CDR3 runs 14 residues. Germline assignment: CDR1 SNHLY and CDR2 FYNNEI. V was pared by 6 bases and J by 2 bases, with 13 bases between. The CDR3 DNA sequence: TGTGCCAGCAGCGACCACAGGGAAAACACTGAAGCTTTCTTT. This translates into CASSDHRENTEAFF.

The sample holds a few counts of this clonotype. The chain carries TRBV20-1 and TRBJ2-5; 10 bases agree with TRBD2. The CDR3 extends over 15 amino acids. V shed 2 bases, J shed 1 base, and the junction held 4 bases outside the gene matches. The germline V gene encodes CDR1 DFQATT and CDR2 SNEGSKA (reference sequence). The CDR3 region is CSARKASGSQETQYF. As DNA, the CDR3 is TGCAGTGCTAGAAAGGCTAGCGGGAGCCAAGAGACCCAGTACTTC.

This clonotype appeared many times. V is TRBV6-1 and J is TRBJ1-2; D unresolved. This CDR3 contains 15 residues. Germline CDR1 reads MNHNS; CDR2 reads SASEGT. Trimming left V 6 bases short and J 2 bases short, with 16 bases between. The CDR3 loop reads CASSEPYIDNYGYTF. CDR3 nucleotide sequence: TGTGCCAGCAGCGAGCCGTACATAGACAACTATGGCTACACCTTC.

This clonotype was seen more than once but under ten times. The chain carries TRBV19 and TRBJ1-2; 7 bases are shared with TRBD1. Unmatched junction bases numbered 7, after V lost 3 bases and J lost 6 bases. Germline lookup yields CDR1 LNHDA and CDR2 SQIVND (reference sequence). This CDR3 has 14 amino acids. CDR3 nucleotides: TGTGCCAGTAGTATGGAATTTGACAGGGATGGCTACACCTTC. Its translation: CASSMEFDRDGYTF.

A note on this clonotype: One end of the junction fails to match germline, which may point to a read error. The chain's CDR3 is CAIGLDRTNQLQHF. The CDR3 nucleotides read TGTGCCATCGGACTAGACAGGACTAATCAGCTCCAGCATTTT. The V call is TRBV10-3, the J call TRBJ1-5; D might be TRBD1 (6 bases). The CDR3 spans 14 residues. Germline lookup yields CDR1 ENHRY and CDR2 SYGVKD.

The V gene is TRBV20-1, the J gene TRBJ1-2; the D is unclear. With 0 bases removed from V and 8 bases from J, the gap between germline ends came to 19 bases. This CDR3 has 15 residues. The germline CDR1 and CDR2 sequences are DFQATT and SNEGSKA (reference sequence). The CDR3 DNA follows: TGCAGTGCTAGAGATTTAGCGGACCAAACGGGGGGCTACACCTTC. Protein sequence: CSARDLADQTGGYTF.

CDR3 protein: CASERGGTEAFF. The CDR3 DNA reads as TGTGCCTCCGAAAGGGGTGGCACTGAAGCTTTCTTT. The rearrangement links TRBV30 to TRBJ1-1; tentative D call: TRBD1 (5 bases). Trimming took 7 bases from V and 4 from J, leaving 13 bases between them. The CDR3 is 12 amino acids. Germline loops: CDR1 GTSNPN, CDR2 SVGIG (reference sequence). Based on the CDR3 plus reference TRBV30 and TRBJ1-1, the full variable domain is SQTIHQWPATLVQPVGSPLSLECTVEGTSNPNLYWYRQAAGRGLQLLFYSVGIGQISSEVPQNLSASRPQDRQFILSSKKLLLSDSGFYLCASERGGTEAFFGQGTRLTVV.

The table lists this clonotype with a few counts. J is TRBJ2-5 and V is TRBV11-2, with TRBD2 matching 14 bases. The CDR3 is made up of 16 amino acids. J lost 4 bases, V lost 7 bases, and 8 bases had no gene match. CDR1 SGHAT and CDR2 FQNNGV come from the germline V gene. This chain's CDR3 is CASIRGLAGVGETQYF. CDR3 bases: TGTGCCAGCATCCGGGGACTAGCGGGAGTTGGAGAGACCCAGTACTTC.

This clonotype was picked up a small number of times. This sequence joins TRBV6-1 and TRBJ2-5; D is undetermined. Looked up from germline, CDR1 is MNHNS and CDR2 is SASEGT. This CDR3 has 13 amino acids. Trimming pared 5 bases from V and 4 bases from J, leaving 11 bases between. The CDR3 loop is CASSLVWRETQYF. CDR3 in DNA: TGTGCCAGCAGTCTCGTTTGGCGAGAGACCCAGTACTTC.

This clonotype appeared a few times. The CDR3 nucleotides are TGTGCCATCAGTGAGGTTAGGGAGGGCTCACCCCTCCACTTT. As protein: CAISEVREGSPLHF. The chain combines TRBV10-3 with TRBJ1-6; D is ambiguous. The germline V and J ends were trimmed by 2 bases and 10 bases, with 12 bases remaining between them. Germline V gene data show CDR1 as ENHRY and CDR2 as SYGVKD. CDR3 length equals 14 residues.